This T cell receptor (beta chain) was identified during a study of control samples from healthy donors and cancer patients. The data were produced by immunoSEQ multiplex PCR, yet TCRdb's version contains in-frame clones alone and is incomplete. The table has over 120,000 clones, about 95% seen once; the top ten hold about 14%. This clone was counted once. Per germline, CDR1 KGHDR and CDR2 SFDVKD. V was pared by 2 bases and J by 2 bases, with 10 bases of the junction left unmatched. The CDR3 is made up of 17 amino acids. The chain joins TRBV24-1 to TRBJ2-5; 7 nucleotides agree with TRBD1. Sample: PBMCs. This TCR was recovered from a man in his sixties with colorectal cancer. The CDR3 region is CATSDSAKPGQQETQYF. The CDR3 nucleotides are TGTGCCACCAGTGATTCAGCCAAACCGGGACAGCAAGAGACCCAGTACTTC.